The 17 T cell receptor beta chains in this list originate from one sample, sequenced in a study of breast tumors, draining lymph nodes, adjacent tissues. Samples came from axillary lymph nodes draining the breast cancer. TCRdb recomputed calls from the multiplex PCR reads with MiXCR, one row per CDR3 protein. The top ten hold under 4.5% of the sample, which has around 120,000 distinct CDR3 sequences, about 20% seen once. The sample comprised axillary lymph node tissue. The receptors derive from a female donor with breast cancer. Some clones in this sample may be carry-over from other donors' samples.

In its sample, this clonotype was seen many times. As DNA, the CDR3 is TGTGCCAGCAGCCAAGATGTGGGGACCCAGTACTTC. This gives the protein CASSQDVGTQYF. This chain connects TRBV3-1 to TRBJ2-5; D is unclear. Germline CDR1 is LGHDT and CDR2 is YNNKEL (reference sequence). The CDR3 consists of 12 residues. V lost 0 bases to trimming and J lost 7 bases, with 6 bases between them.

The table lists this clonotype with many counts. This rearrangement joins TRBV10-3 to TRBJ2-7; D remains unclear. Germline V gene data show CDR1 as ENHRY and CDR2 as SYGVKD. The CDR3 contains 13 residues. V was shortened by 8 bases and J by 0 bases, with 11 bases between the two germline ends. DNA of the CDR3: TGTGCCATCCGGACCGCTAGCTCCTACGAGCAGTACTTC. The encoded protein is CAIRTASSYEQYF.

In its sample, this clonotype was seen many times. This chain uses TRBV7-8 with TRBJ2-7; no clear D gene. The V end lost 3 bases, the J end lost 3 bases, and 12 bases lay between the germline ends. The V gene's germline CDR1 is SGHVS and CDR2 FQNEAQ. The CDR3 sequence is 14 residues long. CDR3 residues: CASSFSLVVYEQYF. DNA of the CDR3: TGTGCCAGCAGCTTTTCACTCGTAGTCTACGAGCAGTACTTC.

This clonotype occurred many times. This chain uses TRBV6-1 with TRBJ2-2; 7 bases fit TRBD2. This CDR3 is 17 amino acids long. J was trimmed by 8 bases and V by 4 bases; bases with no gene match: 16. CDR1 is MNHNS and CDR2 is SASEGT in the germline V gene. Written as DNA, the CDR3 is TGTGCCAGCAGTGCGCACTTCGGGCTGGGGGGGACTGGGGAGCTGTTTTTT. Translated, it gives CASSAHFGLGGTGELFF.

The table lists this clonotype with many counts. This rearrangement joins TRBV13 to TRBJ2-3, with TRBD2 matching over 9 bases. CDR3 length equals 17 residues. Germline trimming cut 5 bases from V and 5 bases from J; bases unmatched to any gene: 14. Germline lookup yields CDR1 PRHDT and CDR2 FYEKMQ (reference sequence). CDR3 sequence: CASSRTQRGATGDTQYF. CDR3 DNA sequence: TGTGCCAGCAGCAGAACCCAGCGGGGGGCTACCGGAGATACGCAGTATTTT.

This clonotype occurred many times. CDR3 bases: TGCAGTGCTCCCGGGACCGTGGGTTTCAATGAGCAGTTCTTC. Its protein is CSAPGTVGFNEQFF. The J gene is TRBJ2-1, the V gene TRBV20-1; either TRBD1 or TRBD2 may fit D (5 bases each). Germline V gene data show CDR1 as DFQATT and CDR2 as SNEGSKA (reference sequence). V dropped 5 bases and J dropped 6 bases, with 17 bases sitting between them. This CDR3 has 14 residues.

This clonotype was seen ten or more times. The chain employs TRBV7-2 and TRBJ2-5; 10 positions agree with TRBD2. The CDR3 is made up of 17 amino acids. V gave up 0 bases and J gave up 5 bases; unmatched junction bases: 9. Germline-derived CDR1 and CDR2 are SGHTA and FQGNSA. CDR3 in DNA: TGTGCCAGCAGCTTAGCCCCTAGCGGGGGTGTGTGGGAGACCCAGTACTTC. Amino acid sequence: CASSLAPSGGVWETQYF.

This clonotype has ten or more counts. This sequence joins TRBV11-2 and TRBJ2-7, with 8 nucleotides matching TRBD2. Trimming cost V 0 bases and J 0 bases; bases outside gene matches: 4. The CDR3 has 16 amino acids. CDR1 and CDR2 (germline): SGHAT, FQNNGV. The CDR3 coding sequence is TGTGCCAGCAGCTTAGAGGGTGGGACTAGCTCCTACGAGCAGTACTTC. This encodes CASSLEGGTSSYEQYF.

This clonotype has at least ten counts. CDR3 DNA: TGTGCCAGCAGCTTGTCGACTGCCTACAATGAGCAGTTCTTC. Protein sequence: CASSLSTAYNEQFF. This rearrangement joins TRBV5-5 to TRBJ2-1, with D hard to call. The ends were cut back, 1 base at V and 2 bases at J, with 7 bases in the middle. From germline, CDR1 is SGHKS and CDR2 YYEKEE (reference sequence). CDR3 size: 14 residues.

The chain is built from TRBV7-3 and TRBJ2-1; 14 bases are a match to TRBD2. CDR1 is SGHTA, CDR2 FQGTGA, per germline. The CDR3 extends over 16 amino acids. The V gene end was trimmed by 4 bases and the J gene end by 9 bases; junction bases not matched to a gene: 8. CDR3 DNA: TGTGCCAGCAGCTCCACGGGACTAGCGGGGGTCGGTGAGCAGTTCTTC. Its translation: CASSSTGLAGVGEQFF. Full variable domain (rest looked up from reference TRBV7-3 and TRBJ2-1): GAGVSQTPSNKVTEKGKYVELRCDPISGHTALYWYRQSLGQGPEFLIYFQGTGAADDSGLPNDRFFAVRPEGSVSTLKIQRTERGDSAVYLCASSSTGLAGVGEQFFGPGTRLTVL.

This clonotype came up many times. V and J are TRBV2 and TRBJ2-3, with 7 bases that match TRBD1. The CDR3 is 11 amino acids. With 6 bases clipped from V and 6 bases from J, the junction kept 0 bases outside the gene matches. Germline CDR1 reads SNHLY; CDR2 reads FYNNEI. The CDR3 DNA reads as TGTGCCAGCAGGACAGGGGATACGCAGTATTTT. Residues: CASRTGDTQYF.

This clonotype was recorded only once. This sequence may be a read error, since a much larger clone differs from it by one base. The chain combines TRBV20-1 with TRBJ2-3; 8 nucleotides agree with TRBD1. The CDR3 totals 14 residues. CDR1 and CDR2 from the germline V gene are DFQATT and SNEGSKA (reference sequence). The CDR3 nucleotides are TGCAGTCCAAAGACAGGGGTGCTCACAGCTACGCAGTATTTT. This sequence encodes CSPKTGVLTATQYF.

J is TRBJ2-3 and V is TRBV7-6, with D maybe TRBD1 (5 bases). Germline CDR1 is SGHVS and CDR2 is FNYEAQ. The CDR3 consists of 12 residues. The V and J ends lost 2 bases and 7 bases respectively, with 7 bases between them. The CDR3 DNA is TGTGCCAGCAGCTTAAGGGGAAATACGCAGTATTTT. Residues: CASSLRGNTQYF.

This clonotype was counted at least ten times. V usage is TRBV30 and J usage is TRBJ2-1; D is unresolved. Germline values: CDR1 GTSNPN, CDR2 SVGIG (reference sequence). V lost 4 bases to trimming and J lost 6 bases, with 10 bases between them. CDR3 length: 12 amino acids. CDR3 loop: CAWNFLSNEQFF. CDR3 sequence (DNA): TGTGCCTGGAATTTTTTAAGCAATGAGCAGTTCTTC.

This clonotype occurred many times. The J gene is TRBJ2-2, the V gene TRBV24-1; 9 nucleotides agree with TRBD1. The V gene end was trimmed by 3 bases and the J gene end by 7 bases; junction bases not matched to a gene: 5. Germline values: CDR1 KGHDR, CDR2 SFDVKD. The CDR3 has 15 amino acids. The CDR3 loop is CATSDPQGAVGELFF. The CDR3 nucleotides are TGTGCCACCAGTGATCCACAGGGGGCAGTCGGGGAGCTGTTTTTT.

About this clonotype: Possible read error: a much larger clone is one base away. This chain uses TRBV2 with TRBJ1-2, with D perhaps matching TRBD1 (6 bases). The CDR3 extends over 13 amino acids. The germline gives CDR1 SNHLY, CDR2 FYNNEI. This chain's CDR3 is CAGTDPRTDPFIF. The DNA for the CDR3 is TGTGCCGGCACGGACCCTCGGACAGATCCCTTCATCTTC.

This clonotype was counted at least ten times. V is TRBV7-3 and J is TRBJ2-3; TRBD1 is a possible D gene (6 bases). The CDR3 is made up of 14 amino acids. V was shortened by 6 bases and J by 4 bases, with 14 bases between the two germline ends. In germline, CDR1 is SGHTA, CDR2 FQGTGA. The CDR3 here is CASSRGQSPDTQYF. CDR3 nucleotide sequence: TGTGCCAGCAGTCGCGGACAGTCCCCAGATACGCAGTATTTT.